Below are 7 T cell receptor beta chains sequenced from a single sample in a study of shared clonotypes between healthy human individuals. This table comes from immunoSEQ multiplex PCR, and its TCRdb copy is limited to in-frame clones, with some not included. The sample carries some 1 million clones, more than 60% recorded once. The sample taken for sequencing was memory CD4+ T cells sorted from blood. The sample's subset: CD45RA-negative fraction. Receptor source: a man younger than 35 in good health.

The gene calls are TRBV19 and TRBJ1-3; tentative D call: TRBD1 (6 bases). Trimming left V 6 bases short and J 0 bases short, with 12 bases between. Germline values: CDR1 LNHDA, CDR2 SQIVND (reference sequence). This CDR3 has 15 amino acids. CDR3 nucleotides: TGTGCCAGTAGGCCCAGGGGATACTCTGGAAACACCATATATTTT. Encoded protein: CASRPRGYSGNTIYF.

On this clone: Other DNA sequences of this sample code for an identical CDR3. The chain recombines TRBV5-1 with TRBJ1-1, with 8 bases lining up with TRBD1. The trim removed 0 bases at V and 4 bases at J, leaving 2 bases unmatched. This CDR3 region has 14 residues. Germline V gene lookup returns CDR1 SGHRS and CDR2 YFSETQ. The CDR3, as DNA: TGCGCCAGCAGCTTGGCACAGGGGGGCACTGAAGCTTTCTTT. Its translation: CASSLAQGGTEAFF. Together with reference TRBV5-1 and TRBJ1-1, the CDR3 gives the full variable domain: KAGVTQTPRYLIKTRGQQVTLSCSPISGHRSVSWYQQTPGQGLQFLFEYFSETQRNKGNFPGRFSGRQFSNSRSEMNVSTLELGDSALYLCASSLAQGGTEAFFGQGTRLTVV.

V usage is TRBV5-1 and J usage is TRBJ2-2; TRBD1 might be the D (6 bases). The CDR3 contains 15 residues. V was cut by 4 bases and J by 4 bases, with 14 bases left in between. CDR1 and CDR2 from the germline V gene are SGHRS and YFSETQ. As DNA, the CDR3 is TGCGCCAGCAGCCCTACAACAGGGCGCACCGGGGAGCTGTTTTTT. Its translation: CASSPTTGRTGELFF.

The gene calls are TRBV19 and TRBJ1-4; TRBD1 is a possible D gene (5 bases). The germline V gene has CDR1 LNHDA and CDR2 SQIVND (reference sequence). The CDR3 has 13 amino acids. V was shortened by 6 bases and J by 7 bases, with 12 bases between the two germline ends. The CDR3 nucleotides read TGTGCCAGTAGGGCAGGGAAGGGTGAAAAACTGTTTTTT. Translating it yields CASRAGKGEKLFF.

In DNA, the CDR3 is TGTGCCAGCAGTGCGGGAAGGGAAGGTCCTCGTAGTTCACCCCTCCACTTT. This gives the protein CASSAGREGPRSSPLHF. The chain couples TRBV6-1 to TRBJ1-6; no reliable D call. Trimming removed 4 bases at V and 9 bases at J, with 22 bases between. Germline assignment: CDR1 MNHNS and CDR2 SASEGT. This CDR3 comprises 17 residues.

This clone has only one observation. The same CDR3 can be traced to other DNA sequences in this sample. The chain links TRBV7-6 to TRBJ2-3, with D possibly TRBD2 on 5 matching bases. V was cut by 5 bases and J by 3 bases, with 9 bases left in between. The V gene's germline CDR1 is SGHVS and CDR2 FNYEAQ. The CDR3 has 13 amino acids. The CDR3 here is CASSLEGTDTQYF. DNA of the CDR3: TGTGCCAGCAGCCTCGAGGGTACAGATACGCAGTATTTT. Drawing the rest from reference TRBV7-6 and TRBJ2-3, the complete variable domain is GAGVSQSPRYKVTKRGQDVALRCDPISGHVSLYWYRQALGQGPEFLTYFNYEAQQDKSGLPNDRFSAERPEGSISTLTIQRTEQRDSAMYRCASSLEGTDTQYFGPGTRLTVL.

This clone has a handful of counts. The chain joins TRBV6-1 to TRBJ1-5; a weak D match, TRBD1 (6 bases). Germline lookup yields CDR1 MNHNS and CDR2 SASEGT. The V end lost 7 bases, the J end lost 4 bases, and 11 bases lay between the germline ends. This CDR3 is built from 13 residues. CDR3 amino acids: CASITGTNQPQHF. As DNA, the CDR3 is TGTGCCAGCATAACAGGGACGAATCAGCCCCAGCATTTT.